These 25 T cell receptor beta chains were all obtained from the same sample, sequenced in a study of post-analysis software for immune sequencing data. Study findings and constraints: The study found TRBV5-6, TRBV5-1 and TRBV20-1 among five or six TRBV segments more frequent in patients than controls.

No antigen has been identified for these receptors. Prepared TCR beta cDNA libraries contained unique molecular identifiers. In TCRdb, the PCR reads were re-called with MiXCR into one record per CDR3 protein. The table includes roughly 700,000 distinct CDR3 sequences, 25% to 30% detected once. Sequencing was carried out using blood. The receptors shown here come from a girl between 10 and 17 years old with multiple sclerosis.

The chain has TRBV4-1 and TRBJ1-5, with TRBD1 as a possible D gene (5 bases). The germline V gene encodes CDR1 MGHRA and CDR2 YSYEKL. The length of the CDR3 is 16 residues. Trimming stripped 0 bases from V and 4 bases from J, with 13 bases between. CDR3 region: CASSQEGQGVNQPQHF. Here the CDR3 DNA reads TGCGCCAGCAGCCAAGAGGGCCAGGGTGTTAATCAGCCCCAGCATTTT.

This clonotype was observed a few times. The chain uses TRBV5-1 and TRBJ2-3, with 7 positions matching TRBD2. This CDR3 contains 16 residues. Germline CDR1 is SGHRS and CDR2 is YFSETQ. The V and J ends lost 4 bases and 3 bases, in that order; junction bases with no gene match: 11. DNA for the CDR3: TGCGCCAGCAGCCGGACTAGTTCGGCCTCGACAGATACGCAGTATTTT. It specifies CASSRTSSASTDTQYF.

The chain is built from TRBV20-1 and TRBJ2-7; 11 bases fit TRBD1. Germline V gene data show CDR1 as DFQATT and CDR2 as SNEGSKA (reference sequence). This CDR3 has 13 amino acids. V was pared by 6 bases and J by 2 bases, with 3 bases of the junction left unmatched. The CDR3, as DNA: TGCAGTGCCGGGACAGGGGGACCCTACGAGCAGTACTTC. Protein product: CSAGTGGPYEQYF.

This clonotype has a handful of counts. The chain links TRBV10-3 to TRBJ2-7; D tentatively fits TRBD1 or TRBD2 (6 bases each). The CDR3 contains 14 residues. V lost 11 bases and J lost 1, with 18 bases in between. In germline, CDR1 is ENHRY, CDR2 SYGVKD. CDR3 nucleotides: TGTGCCTCGGGGGACTGGGACACTTCCTACGAGCAGTACTTC. This encodes CASGDWDTSYEQYF.

This clonotype appeared a few times. The rearrangement links TRBV20-1 to TRBJ2-3, with 8 bases lining up with TRBD2. The germline V gene has CDR1 DFQATT and CDR2 SNEGSKA (reference sequence). The length of the CDR3 is 15 residues. With V trimmed by 3 bases and J by 4 bases, 9 bases remained unmatched. For the CDR3, the DNA is TGCAGTGCTAGTGCTGTATCGGGAGGGCCAGATACGCAGTATTTT. Translated: CSASAVSGGPDTQYF.

The J gene is TRBJ2-1, the V gene TRBV27, with D perhaps matching TRBD1 (6 bases). Looked up from germline, CDR1 is MNHEY and CDR2 is SMNVEV (reference sequence). This CDR3 is built from 17 residues. V was trimmed by 6 bases and J by 1 base, leaving 19 bases between them. The CDR3 DNA sequence: TGTGCCAGCAGCAACGGTTGGGGGCACGGGTCCTACAATGAGCAGTTCTTC. It encodes CASSNGWGHGSYNEQFF.

The sample holds a few counts of this clonotype. This rearrangement joins TRBV20-1 to TRBJ2-1; D uncertain. The CDR3 spans 14 residues. Trimming removed 6 bases from V and 2 bases from J, with 14 bases in between. CDR1 is DFQATT and CDR2 is SNEGSKA in the germline V gene (reference sequence). In DNA, the CDR3 is TGCAGTGCGCGGACGCCCCTCGCCTACAATGAGCAGTTCTTC. This encodes CSARTPLAYNEQFF.

This clonotype was observed a handful of times. The chain combines TRBV29-1 with TRBJ2-3; D unclear. The germline CDR1 and CDR2 sequences are SQVTM and ANQGSEA. V lost 3 bases and J 1 base, leaving 11 bases between the germline ends. The CDR3 spans 14 residues. CDR3 protein: CSVDGRTRTDTQYF. In nucleotides, the CDR3 is TGCAGCGTTGATGGGCGGACCCGCACAGATACGCAGTATTTT.

This clonotype was seen more than once but under ten times. This chain uses TRBV6-2 or TRBV6-3 with TRBJ1-1; 7 bases line up with TRBD1. Germline assignment: CDR1 MNHEY and CDR2 SVGEGT. This CDR3 is built from 16 residues. V lost 4 bases to trimming and J lost 6 bases; unmatched junction nucleotides: 14. CDR3 bases: TGTGCCAGCAGTTTACCCCCGGGACAGCCATTCGCTGAAGCTTTCTTT. Protein sequence: CASSLPPGQPFAEAFF.

This clonotype appeared a few times. The chain has TRBV9 and TRBJ1-5; D is ambiguous. Germline V lookup: CDR1 SGDLS, CDR2 YYNGEE. This CDR3 comprises 12 residues. V was trimmed by 5 bases and J by 6 bases, leaving 9 bases between them. This chain's CDR3 is CASSNPGQPQHF. The CDR3 bases are TGTGCCAGCAGTAACCCAGGTCAGCCCCAGCATTTT.

Only one count was recorded for this clonotype. V is TRBV7-2 and J is TRBJ2-7; D is perhaps TRBD1 (5 bases). There are 14 residues in the CDR3. Trimming left V 4 bases short and J 2 bases short, with 12 bases between. Germline V lookup: CDR1 SGHTA, CDR2 FQGNSA. DNA of the CDR3: TGTGCCAGCAGCTCACGACAGTCTACCTACGAGCAGTACTTC. Protein: CASSSRQSTYEQYF. Full variable domain (outside the CDR3, taken from reference TRBV7-2 and TRBJ2-7): GAGVSQSPSNKVTEKGKDVELRCDPISGHTALYWYRQSLGQGLEFLIYFQGNSAPDKSGLPSDRFSAERTGGSVSTLTIQRTQQEDSAVYLCASSSRQSTYEQYFGPGTRLTVT.

This clonotype was counted once. The chain uses TRBV7-9 and TRBJ1-1, with 7 bases identical to TRBD1. The CDR3 is 15 amino acids. V was pared by 5 bases and J by 1 base, with 7 bases of the junction left unmatched. Germline V gene lookup returns CDR1 SEHNR and CDR2 FQNEAQ (reference sequence). CDR3: CASSITGAPNTEAFF. CDR3 in DNA: TGTGCCAGCAGCATAACAGGGGCACCGAACACTGAAGCTTTCTTT.

This clonotype was counted only a few times. This sequence joins TRBV29-1 and TRBJ2-7; a possible D gene is TRBD1 (6 bases). Germline V gives CDR1 SQVTM, CDR2 ANQGSEA. The CDR3 contains 14 residues. V was pared by 6 bases and J by 2 bases, with 17 bases between. The CDR3 nucleotides read TGCAGCGTGGACAGCCCGAGATGCCCCTACGAGCAGTACTTC. This sequence encodes CSVDSPRCPYEQYF.

This chain joins TRBV7-2 and TRBJ2-2, with 12 bases fitting TRBD2. Germline-derived CDR1 and CDR2 are SGHTA and FQGNSA. The CDR3 runs to 17 residues. With 1 base clipped from V and 6 bases from J, the junction kept 6 bases outside the gene matches. For the CDR3, the DNA is TGTGCCAGCAGCTTAGTTAGACTAGCGGGAGTACCCGGGGAGCTGTTTTTT. Translated: CASSLVRLAGVPGELFF.

This clonotype showed up just a few times. This sequence joins TRBV13 and TRBJ2-3, with 8 bases aligning to TRBD2. Trimming removed 4 bases from V and 4 bases from J; junction bases left unmatched: 10. Germline V CDR1 and CDR2: PRHDT, FYEKMQ (reference sequence). The CDR3 has 16 residues. CDR3 DNA: TGTGCCAGCAGCTACATTAGCGGGGCGGGCGCAGATACGCAGTATTTT. Translated, it gives CASSYISGAGADTQYF.

The chain carries TRBV6-5 and TRBJ1-1; 9 bases are a match to TRBD1. Germline-derived CDR1 and CDR2 are MNHEY and SVGAGI. With V trimmed by 5 bases and J by 6 bases, 7 bases remained unmatched. The CDR3 sequence is 14 residues long. In DNA, the CDR3 is TGTGCCAGCAGTCCGACAGGGGGGAAAGCTGAAGCTTTCTTT. Translating gives CASSPTGGKAEAFF.

This clonotype was counted only a few times. This chain joins TRBV6-2 or TRBV6-3 and TRBJ1-1; D not certain. CDR1 and CDR2 (germline): MNHEY, SVGEGT. Trimming cost V 4 bases and J 11 bases, with 14 bases left between them. CDR3 length equals 12 residues. As DNA, the CDR3 is TGTGCCAGCAGTTCGAATATAGTCGACGCTTTCTTT. This codes for CASSSNIVDAFF.

This clonotype turned up a few times. V and J are TRBV7-2 and TRBJ2-7; D possibly corresponds to TRBD1 (5 bases). Per the germline V gene, CDR1 is SGHTA and CDR2 is FQGNSA. This CDR3 has 15 residues. Trimming cost V 1 base and J 5 bases, with 15 bases left between them. CDR3 in amino acids: CASSLVSGIIHEQYF. The CDR3 DNA reads TGTGCCAGCAGCTTAGTATCAGGGATTATTCACGAGCAGTACTTC.

The chain links TRBV2 to TRBJ2-7; 9 bases map to TRBD2. V lost 7 bases to trimming and J lost 7 bases; unmatched junction nucleotides: 11. The CDR3 extends over 14 amino acids. Per the germline V gene, CDR1 is SNHLY and CDR2 is FYNNEI. CDR3 DNA sequence: TGTGCCAGCACGATACTAGCGGGCCACAGGGAGCAGTACTTC. Translated, it gives CASTILAGHREQYF.

This clonotype was picked up one time. The gene calls are TRBV20-1 and TRBJ1-4, with D uncertain. This CDR3 comprises 12 residues. Trimming removed 0 bases at V and 5 bases at J, with 4 bases between. Germline values: CDR1 DFQATT, CDR2 SNEGSKA (reference sequence). CDR3 sequence reads: CSAREMNEKLFF. The CDR3 DNA follows: TGCAGTGCTAGAGAAATGAATGAAAAACTGTTTTTT.

This clonotype was counted a few times. The chain joins TRBV11-2 to TRBJ1-4; possibly TRBD1 for D (6 bases). Germline CDR1 is SGHAT and CDR2 is FQNNGV. This CDR3 spans 14 amino acids. V was shortened by 5 bases and J by 7 bases, with 14 bases between the two germline ends. The CDR3: CASSRGGIGEKLFF. DNA for the CDR3: TGTGCCAGCAGCCGAGGGGGAATTGGTGAAAAACTGTTTTTT.

As regards this clonotype: The junction shows a germline mismatch at one end, possibly a read error. The rearrangement links TRBV6-6 to TRBJ2-6, with 7 bases aligning to TRBD1. The CDR3 spans 15 residues. Germline V gene lookup returns CDR1 MNHNY and CDR2 SVGAGI (reference sequence). CDR3 protein: CASSYTLGTANVPTF. DNA of the CDR3: TGTGCCAGCAGTTACACTTTGGGGACAGCCAACGTCCCGACTTTC.

CDR3 DNA: TGTGCCAGCACACAGGGTTCCAATGAGCAGTTCTTC. Its translation is CASTQGSNEQFF. The chain is built from TRBV28 and TRBJ2-1; maybe TRBD1 (6 bases). This CDR3 is 12 amino acids long. CDR1 and CDR2 from the germline V gene are MDHEN and SYDVKM. V was pared by 7 bases and J by 6 bases, with 10 bases between.

This clonotype showed up many times. The V gene is TRBV7-2, the J gene TRBJ2-7; 10 positions match TRBD2. CDR1 SGHTA and CDR2 FQGNSA come from the germline V gene. The length of the CDR3 is 15 residues. After removal of 2 bases from V and 2 bases from J, the junction contained 3 bases not matched to a gene. DNA for the CDR3: TGTGCCAGCAGCTTAAAACTAGCGGGGCCCTACGAGCAGTACTTC. Its protein product is CASSLKLAGPYEQYF.

The chain recombines TRBV6-5 with TRBJ2-2, with a possible D match to TRBD1 (6 bases). Germline-derived CDR1 and CDR2 are MNHEY and SVGAGI. The CDR3 extends over 18 amino acids. V lost 2 bases and J lost 4, with 20 bases in between. The CDR3 reads CASSYPPGAGRGTGELFF. The CDR3 DNA reads TGTGCCAGCAGTTACCCACCAGGGGCAGGGAGAGGCACCGGGGAGCTGTTTTTT.